The 4 T cell receptor beta chains given below trace back to one sample, sequenced in a study of blood T cells in healthy people across ages. It was with a sample-barcoded 5' primer and a J-beta primer mix that a second PCR of roughly 7 to 12 cycles was run. Via MiXCR, TCRdb re-called the 5' RACE reads, giving one row per CDR3 protein. The table shows 700,000 or so distinct CDR3 sequences, with 20% to 25% occurring only once. Source material: blood. The source of these receptors is a man aged 65-85 years in good health.

This clonotype was counted a few times. The J gene is TRBJ2-5, the V gene TRBV29-1, with 12 nucleotides matching TRBD2. V was pared by 7 bases and J by 3 bases, with 3 bases of the junction left unmatched. The CDR3 spans 13 residues. Germline-derived CDR1 and CDR2 are SQVTM and ANQGSEA. The CDR3 reads CSGRLAGEETQYF. In DNA, the CDR3 is TGCAGCGGAAGACTAGCGGGGGAAGAGACCCAGTACTTC.

The sample holds a few counts of this clonotype. The V call is TRBV20-1, the J call TRBJ2-3; D is unclear. The V gene's germline CDR1 is DFQATT and CDR2 SNEGSKA (reference sequence). The germline V and J ends were trimmed by 5 bases and 2 bases, with 8 bases remaining between them. The CDR3 runs to 12 residues. The CDR3 DNA follows: TGCAGTGCTTACCGGACCACAGATACGCAGTATTTT. It translates to CSAYRTTDTQYF.

This clonotype was detected only a few times. The chain couples TRBV24-1 to TRBJ2-5; D perhaps matches TRBD2 (5 bases). The CDR3 covers 15 residues. Looked up from germline, CDR1 is KGHDR and CDR2 is SFDVKD. Trimming took 3 bases from V and 4 from J, leaving 14 bases between them. Written as DNA, the CDR3 is TGTGCCACCAGTGATCCCAGCGGACCCATAGAGACCCAGTACTTC. Translated, it gives CATSDPSGPIETQYF.

This sequence joins TRBV15 and TRBJ2-5; D unresolved. In germline, CDR1 is LNHNV, CDR2 YYDKDF (reference sequence). The CDR3 is 14 amino acids. Trimming removed 2 bases from V and 4 bases from J, with 11 bases in between. For the CDR3, the DNA is TGTGCCACCAGCAGATCGCCAGGAGCAGAGACCCAGTACTTC. This encodes CATSRSPGAETQYF.